This entry lists 6 T cell receptor beta chains sequenced from one sample in a study of early T cells in non-severe SARS-CoV-2 infection. TCRdb re-called the 5' RACE reads with MiXCR, one entry per CDR3 protein. The sample includes some 50,000 distinct CDR3 sequences, around 9% seen only once; the top ten take roughly 20%. The sequenced material came from whole blood. All receptors derive from an adult who was a healthcare worker with PCR-confirmed SARS-CoV-2 infection or an uninfected control (not recorded which).

Only a few counts were recorded for this clonotype. V gene TRBV18 combines with J gene TRBJ2-2; D might be TRBD1 (5 bases). V lost 3 bases, J lost 6 bases, and 20 bases lay in between. CDR3 length: 17 residues. Germline assignment: CDR1 KGHSH and CDR2 LQKENI. This chain's CDR3 is CASSPPTDIPGAGELFF. CDR3 sequence (DNA): TGTGCCAGCTCACCCCCGACAGACATCCCTGGGGCCGGGGAGCTGTTTTTT.

The DNA for the CDR3 is TGTGCCAGCAGTGAACAGGGCACAGATACGCAGTATTTT. Translated, it gives CASSEQGTDTQYF. The chain combines TRBV2 with TRBJ2-3; no clear D. CDR3 length equals 13 residues. From germline, CDR1 is SNHLY and CDR2 FYNNEI. V was cut by 2 bases and J by 1 base, with 4 bases left in between.

The chain uses TRBV29-1 and TRBJ2-3; tentatively, D is TRBD1 (5 bases). This CDR3 contains 13 residues. V lost 4 bases and J 5 bases, leaving 13 bases between the germline ends. Germline values: CDR1 SQVTM, CDR2 ANQGSEA. CDR3 bases: TGCAGCGTTGTTAAAAGTGGACAAGATACGCAGTATTTT. This encodes CSVVKSGQDTQYF.

This clonotype was observed many times. The chain is built from TRBV7-9 and TRBJ2-7; TRBD1 agrees at 8 bases. J lost 3 bases, V lost 4 bases, and 5 bases had no gene match. Germline assignment: CDR1 SEHNR and CDR2 FQNEAQ (reference sequence). This CDR3 region has 14 residues. The CDR3 loop is CASSSTGAHYEQYF. In nucleotides, the CDR3 is TGTGCCAGCAGCTCGACAGGGGCGCACTACGAGCAGTACTTC.

This clonotype has at least ten counts. This chain joins TRBV30 and TRBJ2-1; D remains unclear. CDR1 GTSNPN and CDR2 SVGIG come from the germline V gene (reference sequence). V was pared by 0 bases and J by 5 bases, with 8 bases between. CDR3 size: 13 residues. CDR3 sequence reads: CAWSVRLDNEQFF. CDR3 bases: TGTGCCTGGAGTGTACGACTTGACAATGAGCAGTTCTTC. Together with reference TRBV30 and TRBJ2-1, the CDR3 gives the full variable domain: SQTIHQWPATLVQPVGSPLSLECTVEGTSNPNLYWYRQAAGRGLQLLFYSVGIGQISSEVPQNLSASRPQDRQFILSSKKLLLSDSGFYLCAWSVRLDNEQFFGPGTRLTVL.

At least ten counts were recorded for this clonotype. This chain joins TRBV18 and TRBJ1-5, with unresolved D. Germline lookup yields CDR1 KGHSH and CDR2 LQKENI. This CDR3 comprises 14 residues. V was cut by 4 bases and J by 4 bases, with 11 bases left in between. The CDR3 sequence: CASSLNEGNQPQHF. The CDR3 bases are TGTGCCAGCTCACTAAACGAGGGTAATCAGCCCCAGCATTTT.